This is a list of T cell receptor beta chains from one sample in a study of long-term antiretroviral therapy in people with HIV. The repertoire was sequenced with immunoSEQ multiplex PCR; TCRdb's copy has only in-frame clones and lacks some. The sample lists 15,000 to 20,000 clones, over 60% occurring once. The sample was unsorted PBMCs, taken 0.5 years before starting antiretroviral therapy. The receptors come from a woman aged 45-59 years with HIV. CDR3s include the opening cysteine and the closing phenylalanine or tryptophan. Fields, in order: J gene, V gene, D gene, clone size, CDR3 DNA, CDR3 protein. A D gene is named only where the DNA matches it firmly. Size tells how often a clone was seen (once, few, many) or the class of an expanded clone, and some rows leave it out.

J: TRBJ2-3; V: TRBV5-1; D: TRBD2; size: -; DNA: TGCGCCAGCAGCCCTTTACTAGCGGGGGTGGCGGATACGCAGTATTTT; CDR3: CASSPLLAGVADTQYF
J: TRBJ1-3; V: TRBV6-5; D: TRBD1; size: few; DNA: TGTGCCAGCAGTTACTCGACAGGGAACACCATATATTTT; CDR3: CASSYSTGNTIYF
J: TRBJ2-5; V: TRBV29-1; D: -; size: once; DNA: TGCAGCGTTCGCGATAGGGGGGGTCGGGAGACCCAGTACTTC; CDR3: CSVRDRGGRETQYF
J: TRBJ1-3; V: TRBV2; D: -; size: few; DNA: TGTGCCATACGGACAGATCTCTCTGGAAACACCATATATTTT; CDR3: CAIRTDLSGNTIYF
J: TRBJ1-2; V: TRBV6-5; D: -; size: -; DNA: TGTGCCAGCAGTTACCGGGTCTGGGAGGAGGGCTACACCTTC; CDR3: CASSYRVWEEGYTF
J: TRBJ1-3; V: TRBV12-5; D: -; size: -; DNA: TGTGCTAGTGGTTTGGGGACATCGGGGGGTGGAAACACCATATATTTT; CDR3: CASGLGTSGGGNTIYF
J: TRBJ2-1; V: TRBV6-5; D: -; size: -; DNA: TGTGCCAGCAGTTACGGATTGGATTCACCCTACAATGAGCAGTTCTTC; CDR3: CASSYGLDSPYNEQFF
J: TRBJ2-6; V: TRBV30; D: TRBD2; size: -; DNA: TGTGCCTCCAGACGGGGGACTAGCGGGGCTGGGGCCAACGTCCTGACTTTC; CDR3: CASRRGTSGAGANVLTF
J: TRBJ2-5; V: TRBV5-6; D: TRBD2; size: -; DNA: TGTGCCAGCAGCCCTGTTCTAGCGGGGGCCCCACAAGAGACCCAGTACTTC; CDR3: CASSPVLAGAPQETQYF
J: TRBJ2-5; V: TRBV5-1; D: TRBD2; size: -; DNA: TGCGCCAGCAGCCCGCGACTAGCGGGGGGGCAAGAGACCCAGTACTTC; CDR3: CASSPRLAGGQETQYF
J: TRBJ2-5; V: TRBV29-1; D: -; size: -; DNA: TGCAGCGTTGGTCAGGGGCTCGGGGAGACCCAGTACTTC; CDR3: CSVGQGLGETQYF